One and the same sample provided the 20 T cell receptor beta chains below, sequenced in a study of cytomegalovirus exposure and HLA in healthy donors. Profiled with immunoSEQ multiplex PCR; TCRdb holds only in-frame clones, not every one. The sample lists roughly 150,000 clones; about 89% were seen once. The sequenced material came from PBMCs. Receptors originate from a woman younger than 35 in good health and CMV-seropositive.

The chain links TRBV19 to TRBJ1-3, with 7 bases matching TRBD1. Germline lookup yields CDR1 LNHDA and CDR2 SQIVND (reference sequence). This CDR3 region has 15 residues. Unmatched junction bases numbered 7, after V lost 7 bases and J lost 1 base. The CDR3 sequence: CASNPTGRSGNTIYF. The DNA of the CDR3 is TGTGCCAGTAACCCGACAGGGCGATCTGGAAACACCATATATTTT. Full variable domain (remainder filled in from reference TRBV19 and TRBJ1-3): DGGITQSPKYLFRKEGQNVTLSCEQNLNHDAMYWYRQDPGQGLRLIYYSQIVNDFQKGDIAEGYSVSREKKESFPLTVTSAQKNPTAFYLCASNPTGRSGNTIYFGEGSWLTVV.

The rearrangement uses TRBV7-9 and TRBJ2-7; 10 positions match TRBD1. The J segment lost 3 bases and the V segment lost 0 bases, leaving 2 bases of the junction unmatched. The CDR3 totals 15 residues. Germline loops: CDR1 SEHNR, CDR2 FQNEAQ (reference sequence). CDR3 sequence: CASSLADRGSYEQYF. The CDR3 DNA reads TGTGCCAGCAGCTTAGCGGACAGGGGGAGCTACGAGCAGTACTTC. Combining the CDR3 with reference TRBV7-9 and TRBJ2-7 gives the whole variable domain DTGVSQNPRHKITKRGQNVTFRCDPISEHNRLYWYRQTLGQGPEFLTYFQNEAQLEKSRLLSDRFSAERPKGSFSTLEIQRTEQGDSAMYLCASSLADRGSYEQYFGPGTRLTVT.

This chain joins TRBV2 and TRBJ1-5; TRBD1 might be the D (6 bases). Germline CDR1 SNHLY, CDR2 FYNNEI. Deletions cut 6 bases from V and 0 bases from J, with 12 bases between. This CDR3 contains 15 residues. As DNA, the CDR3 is TGTGCCAGCAGGGGACACAGTAATAGCAATCAGCCCCAGCATTTT. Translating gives CASRGHSNSNQPQHF.

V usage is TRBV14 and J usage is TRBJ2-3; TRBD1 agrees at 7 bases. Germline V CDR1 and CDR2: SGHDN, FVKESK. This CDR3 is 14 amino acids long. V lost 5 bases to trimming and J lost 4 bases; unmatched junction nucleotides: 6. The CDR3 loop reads CASSMGQLPDTQYF. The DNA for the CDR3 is TGTGCCAGCAGCATGGGACAGCTCCCAGATACGCAGTATTTT.

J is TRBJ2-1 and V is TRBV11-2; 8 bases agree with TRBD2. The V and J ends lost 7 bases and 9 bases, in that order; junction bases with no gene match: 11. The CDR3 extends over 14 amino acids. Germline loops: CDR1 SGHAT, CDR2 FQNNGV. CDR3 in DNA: TGTGCCAGCACCGCGGGACTAGTGCTGGGTGAGCAGTTCTTC. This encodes CASTAGLVLGEQFF.

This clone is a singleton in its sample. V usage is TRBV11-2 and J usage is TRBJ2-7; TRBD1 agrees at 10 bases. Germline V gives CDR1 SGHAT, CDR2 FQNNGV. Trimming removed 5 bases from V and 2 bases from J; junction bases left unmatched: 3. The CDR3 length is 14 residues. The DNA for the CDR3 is TGTGCCAGCAGCCTTGGACAGGGGGCCTACGAGCAGTACTTC. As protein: CASSLGQGAYEQYF.

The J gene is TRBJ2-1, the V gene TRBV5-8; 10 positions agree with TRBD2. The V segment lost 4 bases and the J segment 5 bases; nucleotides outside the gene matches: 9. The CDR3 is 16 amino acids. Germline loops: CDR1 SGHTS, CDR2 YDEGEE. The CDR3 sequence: CASSPRAGGTNNEQFF. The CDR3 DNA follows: TGTGCCAGCAGCCCTAGAGCGGGGGGGACCAACAATGAGCAGTTCTTC.

CDR3 residues: CASSLAGRGTDTQYF. CDR3 nucleotides: TGCGCCAGCAGCTTGGCAGGTCGTGGCACAGATACGCAGTATTTT. V and J are TRBV5-1 and TRBJ2-3; no firm D call. Germline V gives CDR1 SGHRS, CDR2 YFSETQ. V lost 0 bases and J lost 1, with 9 bases in between. This CDR3 is 15 amino acids long.

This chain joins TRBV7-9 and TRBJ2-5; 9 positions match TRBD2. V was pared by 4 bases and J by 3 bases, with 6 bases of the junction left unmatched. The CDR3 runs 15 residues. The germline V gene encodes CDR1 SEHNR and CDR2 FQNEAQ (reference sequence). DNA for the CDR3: TGTGCCAGCAGCTCGCTAGCGGGACCGGAAGAGACCCAGTACTTC. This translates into CASSSLAGPEETQYF.

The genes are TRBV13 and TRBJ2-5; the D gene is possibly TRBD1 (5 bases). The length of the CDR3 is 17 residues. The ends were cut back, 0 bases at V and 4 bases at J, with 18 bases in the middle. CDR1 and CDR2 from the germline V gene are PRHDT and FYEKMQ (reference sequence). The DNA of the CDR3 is TGTGCCAGCAGCTTAGGGACCCCGACAGTCCACTCAGAGACCCAGTACTTC. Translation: CASSLGTPTVHSETQYF.

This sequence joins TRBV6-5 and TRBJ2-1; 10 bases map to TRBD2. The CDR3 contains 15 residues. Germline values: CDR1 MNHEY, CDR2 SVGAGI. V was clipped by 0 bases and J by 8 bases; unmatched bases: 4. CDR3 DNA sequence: TGTGCCAGCAGTTACTCTAGCGGGAGGATCGATGAGCAGTTCTTC. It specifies CASSYSSGRIDEQFF.

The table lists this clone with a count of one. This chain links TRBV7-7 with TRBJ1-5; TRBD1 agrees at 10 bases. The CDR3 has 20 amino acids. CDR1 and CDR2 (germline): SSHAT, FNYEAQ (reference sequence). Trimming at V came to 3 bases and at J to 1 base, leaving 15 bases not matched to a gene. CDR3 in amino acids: CASSFSRDRGGRWSNQPQHF. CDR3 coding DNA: TGTGCCAGCAGCTTTAGTCGGGACAGGGGAGGTCGTTGGAGCAATCAGCCCCAGCATTTT. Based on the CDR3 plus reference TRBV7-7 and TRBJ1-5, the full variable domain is GAGVSQSPRYKVTKRGQDVTLRCDPISSHATLYWYQQALGQGPEFLTYFNYEAQPDKSGLPSDRFSAERPEGSISTLTIQRTEQRDSAMYRCASSFSRDRGGRWSNQPQHFGDGTRLSIL.

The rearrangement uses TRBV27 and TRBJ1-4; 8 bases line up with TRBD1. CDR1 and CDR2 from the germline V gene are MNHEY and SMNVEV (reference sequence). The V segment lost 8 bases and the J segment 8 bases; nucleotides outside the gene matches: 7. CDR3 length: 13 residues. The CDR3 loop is CASSDREGEKLFF. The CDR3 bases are TGTGCCAGCTCGGACAGGGAGGGAGAAAAACTGTTTTTT.

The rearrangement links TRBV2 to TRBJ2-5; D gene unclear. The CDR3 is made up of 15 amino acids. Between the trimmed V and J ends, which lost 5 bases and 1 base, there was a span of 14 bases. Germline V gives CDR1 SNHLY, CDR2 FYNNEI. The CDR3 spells CASSRENSPQETQYF. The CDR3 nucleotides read TGTGCCAGCAGTCGAGAGAACTCGCCCCAAGAGACCCAGTACTTC.

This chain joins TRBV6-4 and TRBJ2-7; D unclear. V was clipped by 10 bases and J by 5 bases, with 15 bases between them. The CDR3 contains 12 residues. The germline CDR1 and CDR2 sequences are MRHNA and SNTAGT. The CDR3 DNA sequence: TGTGCCACCTTTAATTCGGGTGACGAGCAGTACTTC. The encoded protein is CATFNSGDEQYF.

The CDR3 reads CASSGPGTSGKNIQYF. The DNA for the CDR3 is TGTGCCAGCAGTGGCCCGGGGACTAGCGGCAAAAACATTCAGTACTTC. J is TRBJ2-4 and V is TRBV6-1; TRBD2 matches 11 bases. Germline-derived CDR1 and CDR2 are MNHNS and SASEGT. The CDR3 totals 16 residues. With V trimmed by 4 bases and J by 3 bases, 5 bases remained unmatched.

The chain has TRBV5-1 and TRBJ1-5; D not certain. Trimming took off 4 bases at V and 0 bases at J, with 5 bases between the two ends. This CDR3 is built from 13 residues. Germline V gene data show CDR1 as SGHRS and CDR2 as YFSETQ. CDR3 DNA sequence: TGCGCCAGCAGCAAGAGTAGCAATCAGCCCCAGCATTTT. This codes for CASSKSSNQPQHF.

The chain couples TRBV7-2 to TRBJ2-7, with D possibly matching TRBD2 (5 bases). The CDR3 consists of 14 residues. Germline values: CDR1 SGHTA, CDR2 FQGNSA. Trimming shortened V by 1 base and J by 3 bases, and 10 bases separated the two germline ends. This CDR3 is CASSLDSSGYEQYF. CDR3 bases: TGTGCCAGCAGCTTAGATTCCAGCGGCTACGAGCAGTACTTC.

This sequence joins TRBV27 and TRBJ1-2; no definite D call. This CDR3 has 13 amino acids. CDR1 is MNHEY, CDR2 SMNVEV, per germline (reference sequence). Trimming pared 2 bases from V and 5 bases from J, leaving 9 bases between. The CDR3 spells CASSLGQSYGYTF. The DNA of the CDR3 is TGTGCCAGCAGTTTAGGTCAGTCTTATGGCTACACCTTC.

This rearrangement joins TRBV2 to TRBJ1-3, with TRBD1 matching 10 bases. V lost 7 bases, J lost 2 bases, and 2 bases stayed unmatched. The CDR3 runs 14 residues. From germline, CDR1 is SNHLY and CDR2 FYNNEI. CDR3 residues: CASIGTGAGNTIYF. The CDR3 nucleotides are TGTGCCAGCATCGGGACAGGGGCTGGAAACACCATATATTTT.